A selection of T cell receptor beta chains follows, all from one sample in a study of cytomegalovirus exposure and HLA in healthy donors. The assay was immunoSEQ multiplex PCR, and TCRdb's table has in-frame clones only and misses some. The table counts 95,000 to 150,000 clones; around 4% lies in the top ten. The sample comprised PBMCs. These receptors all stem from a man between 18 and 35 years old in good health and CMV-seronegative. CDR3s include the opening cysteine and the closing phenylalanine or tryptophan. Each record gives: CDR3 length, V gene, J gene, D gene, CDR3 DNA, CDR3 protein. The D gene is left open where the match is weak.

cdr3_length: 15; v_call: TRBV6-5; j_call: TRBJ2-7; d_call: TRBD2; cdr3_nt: TGTGCCAGCAGTCTGACTAGCGGGGGGGCTTGGGAGCAGTACTTC; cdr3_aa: CASSLTSGGAWEQYF
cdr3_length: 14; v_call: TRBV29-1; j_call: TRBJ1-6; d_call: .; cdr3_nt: TGCAGCGTTCTAGTCGACCGAGTTGATTCACCCCTCCACTTT; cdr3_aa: CSVLVDRVDSPLHF
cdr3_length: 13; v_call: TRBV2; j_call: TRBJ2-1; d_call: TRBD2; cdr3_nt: TGTGCCAGCACTCCTAGCGGGCACAATGAGCAGTTCTTC; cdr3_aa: CASTPSGHNEQFF
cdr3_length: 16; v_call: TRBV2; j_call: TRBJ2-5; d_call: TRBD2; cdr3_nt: TGTGCCAGCAGTCCTCGGACTAGCGGGAGTAGAGAGACCCAGTACTTC; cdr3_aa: CASSPRTSGSRETQYF
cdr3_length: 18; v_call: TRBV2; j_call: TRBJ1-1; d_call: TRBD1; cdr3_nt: TGTGCCAGCAGCGTCTTACCGGGACAGGGTCCAAAGGACACTGAAGCTTTCTTT; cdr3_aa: CASSVLPGQGPKDTEAFF
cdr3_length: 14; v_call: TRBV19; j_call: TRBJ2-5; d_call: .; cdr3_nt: TGTGCCAGTAGTATCCGAGGTCCACAAGAGACCCAGTACTTC; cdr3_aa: CASSIRGPQETQYF
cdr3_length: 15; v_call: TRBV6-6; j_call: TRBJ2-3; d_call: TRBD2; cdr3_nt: TGTGCCAGCACCTTCTTGGCTAGCGGGACAGATACGCAGTATTTT; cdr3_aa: CASTFLASGTDTQYF
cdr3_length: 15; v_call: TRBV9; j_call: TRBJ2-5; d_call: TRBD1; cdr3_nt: TGTGCCAGCAGCGCTCCCGGACAGGGGAGGGAGACCCAGTACTTC; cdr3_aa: CASSAPGQGRETQYF
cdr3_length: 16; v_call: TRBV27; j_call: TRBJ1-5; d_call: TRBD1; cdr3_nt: TGTGCCAGCAGTTTGACAGGGGGATCCTATAATCAGCCCCAGCATTTT; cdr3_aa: CASSLTGGSYNQPQHF
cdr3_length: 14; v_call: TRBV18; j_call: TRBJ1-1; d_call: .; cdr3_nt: TGTGCCAGCTCACCACCGGTGGGGCGACTTGAAGCTTTCTTT; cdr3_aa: CASSPPVGRLEAFF
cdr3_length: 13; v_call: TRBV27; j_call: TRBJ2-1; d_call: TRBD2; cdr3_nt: TGTGCCAGTGGGACTAGCGCAGACAATGAGCAGTTCTTC; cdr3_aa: CASGTSADNEQFF